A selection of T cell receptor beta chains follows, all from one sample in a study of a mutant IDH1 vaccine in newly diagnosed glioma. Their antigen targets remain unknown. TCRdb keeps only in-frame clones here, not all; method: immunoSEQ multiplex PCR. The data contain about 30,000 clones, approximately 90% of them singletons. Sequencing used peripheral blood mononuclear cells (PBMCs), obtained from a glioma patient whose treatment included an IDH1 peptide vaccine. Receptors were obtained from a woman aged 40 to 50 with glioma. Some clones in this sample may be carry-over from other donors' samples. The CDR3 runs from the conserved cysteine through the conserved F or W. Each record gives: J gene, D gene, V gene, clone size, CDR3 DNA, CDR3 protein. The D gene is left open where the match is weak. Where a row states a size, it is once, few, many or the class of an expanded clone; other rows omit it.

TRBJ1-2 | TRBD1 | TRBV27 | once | TGTGCCAGCTCCTTGGGGACAGGGTTTTCAGGCTACACCTTC | CASSLGTGFSGYTF
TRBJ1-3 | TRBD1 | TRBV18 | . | TGTGCCAGCTCACCCAACATGGGACAGGGAGCTGGAAACACCATATATTTT | CASSPNMGQGAGNTIYF
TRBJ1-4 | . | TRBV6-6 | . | TGTGCCAGCAGTTACCCGGACCGCGGTGAAAAACTGTTTTTT | CASSYPDRGEKLFF
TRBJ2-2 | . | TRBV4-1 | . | TGCGCCAGCAGCCAAGCCACCGGGGAGCTGTTTTTT | CASSQATGELFF
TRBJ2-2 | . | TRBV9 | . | TGTGCCAGCAGCCCCCAAATCTCCACCGGGAAGCTGTTTTTT | CASSPQISTGKLFF
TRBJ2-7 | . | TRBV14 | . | TGTGCCAGCAGCCAGGGGAGCTGGGCTCCCTCCTACGAGCAGTACTTC | CASSQGSWAPSYEQYF
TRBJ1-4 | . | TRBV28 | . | TGTGCCAGCAGTTTGACATGGGGCCGCGGGGGGCTGAATGAAAAACTGTTTTTT | CASSLTWGRGGLNEKLFF
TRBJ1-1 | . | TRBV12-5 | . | TGTGCTAGTGGCTGGGGGGGAGGGAACACTGAAGCTTTCTTT | CASGWGGGNTEAFF
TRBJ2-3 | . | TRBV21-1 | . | TGTGCCAGCAGCAAATTGGTGGGAAGCACAGATACGCAGTATTTT | CASSKLVGSTDTQYF
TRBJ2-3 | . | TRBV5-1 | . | TGCGCCAGCAGCTTGGGAGGAATCACAGATACGCAGTATTTT | CASSLGGITDTQYF
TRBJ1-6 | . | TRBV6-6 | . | TGTGCCAGCAGTTACACGGCCAGGAATAATTCACCCCTCCACTTT | CASSYTARNNSPLHF
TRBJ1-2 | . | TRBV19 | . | TGTGCCAGTAGTATGATTGTGGACGGACCCTATGGCTACACCTTC | CASSMIVDGPYGYTF
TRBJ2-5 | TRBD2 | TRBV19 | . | TGTGCCACCGGGAGGTTCGGGGACTATGGTGTGACCCAGTACTTC | CATGRFGDYGVTQYF
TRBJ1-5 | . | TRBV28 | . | TGTGCCTCAGCTAAGGTACAAAGTAGCAATCAGCCCCAGCATTTT | CASAKVQSSNQPQHF
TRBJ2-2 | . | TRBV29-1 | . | TGCAGCGTTGAAGTAGCCCCCGGGGAGCTGTTTTTT | CSVEVAPGELFF
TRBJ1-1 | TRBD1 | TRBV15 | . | TGTGCCACCAGCAGAGATAGTTTCGTGGGTCGCCTGGACAGGGGAACTGAAGCTTTCTTT | CATSRDSFVGRLDRGTEAFF
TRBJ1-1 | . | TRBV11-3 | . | TGTGCCAGCAGCTTCGGGAACACTGAAGCTTTCTTT | CASSFGNTEAFF
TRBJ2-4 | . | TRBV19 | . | TGTGCCAGTAGTATAGAAAAGGGAAACATTCAGTACTTC | CASSIEKGNIQYF
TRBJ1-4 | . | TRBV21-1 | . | TGTGCCAGCAGCAATAGCTGGAATAGGGGTGAAAAACTGTTTTTT | CASSNSWNRGEKLFF
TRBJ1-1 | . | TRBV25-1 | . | TGTGCCAGCAGGGGCGCAGGCCCCACTGAAGCTTTCTTT | CASRGAGPTEAFF
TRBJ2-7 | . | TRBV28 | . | TGTGCCAGCAGTTGGGGGAGTACCTACGAGCAGTACTTC | CASSWGSTYEQYF
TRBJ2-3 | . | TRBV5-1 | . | TGCGCCAGCAGCTTGAGGGGGAGTGTCACAGATACGCAGTATTTT | CASSLRGSVTDTQYF
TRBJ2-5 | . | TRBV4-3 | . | TGCGCCAGCAGCCAAATTCTCAACTATGAGACCCAGTACTTC | CASSQILNYETQYF
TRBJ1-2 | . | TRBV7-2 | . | TGTGCCAGCAGCTTCCAGGTCGACTACACCTTC | CASSFQVDYTF
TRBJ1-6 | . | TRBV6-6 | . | TGTGCCAGCAGTTCGGGATTTGGAAATTCACCCCTCCACTTT | CASSSGFGNSPLHF
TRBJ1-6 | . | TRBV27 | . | TGTGCCAGCAGTCCCCCAGGGAGGTCGACTGGTTCACCCCTCCACTTT | CASSPPGRSTGSPLHF
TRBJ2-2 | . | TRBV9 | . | TGTGCCAGCGTCCGGGACTTAAACACCGGGGAGCTGTTTTTT | CASVRDLNTGELFF
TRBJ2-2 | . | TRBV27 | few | TGTGCCACGCAGGGGTACACCGGGGAGCTGTTTTTT | CATQGYTGELFF
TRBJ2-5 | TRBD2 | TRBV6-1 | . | TGTGCCAGCGGGCACGCTAGCGGGGGAGAGACCCAGTACTTC | CASGHASGGETQYF
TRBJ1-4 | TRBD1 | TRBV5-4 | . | TGTGCCAGCAGTCCTGACAGGGTAGATGAAAAACTGTTTTTT | CASSPDRVDEKLFF
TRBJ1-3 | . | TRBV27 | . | TGTGCCAGCAGACAGGCCTACTCTGGAAACACCATATATTTT | CASRQAYSGNTIYF
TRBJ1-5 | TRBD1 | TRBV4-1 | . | TGCGCCAGCAGCCGAAATCCGGGACAGGGATCGGGTCAGCCCCAGCATTTT | CASSRNPGQGSGQPQHF
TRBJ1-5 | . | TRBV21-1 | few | TGTGCCACCCGCATGAATCAGCCCCAGCATTTT | CATRMNQPQHF
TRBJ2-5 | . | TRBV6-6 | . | TGTGCCAGCAGTTTAAGGGAGGAGACCCAGTACTTC | CASSLREETQYF
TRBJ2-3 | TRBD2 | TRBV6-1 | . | TGTGCCAGCAGTGGACTAGCGGGGGGGCCAGATACGCAGTATTTT | CASSGLAGGPDTQYF
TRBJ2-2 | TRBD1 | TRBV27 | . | TGTGCCAGCAGTCCCCTCCTGGACAGGTGGGGGACCGGGGAGCTGTTTTTT | CASSPLLDRWGTGELFF
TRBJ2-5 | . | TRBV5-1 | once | TGCGCCAGCAGCATAGGACAGTCTGGGGAGACCCAGTACTTC | CASSIGQSGETQYF
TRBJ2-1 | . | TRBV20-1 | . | TGCAGTGCTAGAGATTCGCGGGTTCAGTTCTTC | CSARDSRVQFF
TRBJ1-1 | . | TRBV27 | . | TGTGCCAGCAGTTTACGTTATCAGGTGCAGAACACTGAAGCTTTCTTT | CASSLRYQVQNTEAFF
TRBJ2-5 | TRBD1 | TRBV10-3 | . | TGTGCCAGCGGACAGGCTCAGGAGACCCAGTACTTC | CASGQAQETQYF